The text below deals with one T cell receptor beta chain. The sample holds other DNA sequences that translate to the same CDR3. Germline assignment: CDR1 SGDLS and CDR2 YYNGEE. V gave up 5 bases and J gave up 8 bases, with 10 bases separating them. The CDR3 runs to 12 residues. This record comes from a study of blood T cell repertoires in COVID-19. In the study overall: Sites across the United States, Italy and Spain contributed samples from acute and convalescent COVID-19.

The repertoire was sequenced with immunoSEQ multiplex PCR; TCRdb's copy has only in-frame clones and lacks some. The data show some 270,000 clones, around 82% seen once. The chain carries TRBV9 and TRBJ1-4, with D perhaps matching TRBD1 (5 bases). Sequencing was carried out using peripheral blood. The TCR comes from a human donor with COVID-19, enrolled during active disease. The donor label of this sample is uncertain. The CDR3 coding sequence is TGTGCCAGCAGTGTCCAGGGAGAAAAACTGTTTTTT. This codes for CASSVQGEKLFF.